The 23 T cell receptor beta chains listed next were all sequenced from one sample in a study of blood T cell repertoires in COVID-19. Measured with immunoSEQ multiplex PCR; TCRdb has only the in-frame clones, and not every one. The data contain over 70,000 clones, 80% of them seen just once; the ten biggest clones take up 15% to 20%. Material for sequencing was peripheral blood. Source of these receptors: a woman aged 80 or over with acute or convalescent COVID-19.

V usage is TRBV6-1 and J usage is TRBJ1-3; weak D call: TRBD1 (5 bases). The germline V and J ends were trimmed by 3 bases and 0 bases, with 12 bases remaining between them. This CDR3 is built from 16 residues. From germline, CDR1 is MNHNS and CDR2 SASEGT. The CDR3 DNA follows: TGTGCCAGCAGTGATGTCTGGGGCGGCTCTGGAAACACCATATATTTT. This sequence encodes CASSDVWGGSGNTIYF.

The V and J genes are TRBV7-9 and TRBJ2-7; no clear D. The germline V and J ends were trimmed by 5 bases and 6 bases, with 17 bases remaining between them. Germline-derived CDR1 and CDR2 are SEHNR and FQNEAQ (reference sequence). The CDR3 covers 14 residues. Written as DNA, the CDR3 is TGTGCCAGCAGCGTTCATGCGGCCCTCGGCGAGCAGTACTTC. It specifies CASSVHAALGEQYF.

This chain joins TRBV3-1 (or the pseudogene TRBV3-2) and TRBJ2-1; maybe TRBD2 (7 bases). V was trimmed by 0 bases and J by 8 bases, leaving 26 bases between them. Germline V lookup: CDR1 LGHDT, CDR2 YNNKEL (reference sequence). This CDR3 spans 19 amino acids. The CDR3 sequence: CASSQDVFGRGSRRDEQFF. DNA for the CDR3: TGTGCCAGCAGCCAAGATGTTTTTGGGAGGGGGAGCCGTCGGGATGAGCAGTTCTTC.

This clone was seen a handful of times. This sequence joins TRBV6-5 and TRBJ1-2; TRBD1 agrees at 8 bases. The V and J ends lost 6 bases and 4 bases, in that order; junction bases with no gene match: 4. The CDR3 consists of 13 residues. Germline CDR1 and CDR2: MNHEY and SVGAGI. This CDR3 is CASSTGGGYGYTF. In DNA, the CDR3 is TGTGCCAGCAGCACAGGGGGAGGCTATGGCTACACCTTC.

The chain joins TRBV7-2 to TRBJ2-5, with unresolved D. Germline-derived CDR1 and CDR2 are SGHTA and FQGNSA. Between the trimmed V and J ends, which lost 1 base and 5 bases, there was a span of 14 bases. The CDR3 consists of 15 residues. The CDR3 spells CASSLGVGPGETQYF. The CDR3 DNA follows: TGTGCCAGCAGCTTAGGTGTTGGGCCTGGGGAGACCCAGTACTTC.

The chain employs TRBV6-1 and TRBJ2-3, with D possibly TRBD2 on 6 matching bases. This CDR3 has 15 amino acids. Germline values: CDR1 MNHNS, CDR2 SASEGT. The ends were cut back, 2 bases at V and 2 bases at J, with 11 bases in the middle. The CDR3 reads CASSELGGFTDTQYF. For the CDR3, the DNA is TGTGCCAGCAGTGAATTGGGGGGATTCACAGATACGCAGTATTTT.

The chain has TRBV21-1 and TRBJ1-4; TRBD1 is the table's D call and was not checked against the DNA. TRBV21-1 is termed a pseudogene. The CDR3 loop spans 13 amino acids. DNA for the CDR3: TGTGCCAGCAGCAAAGGGGACAGGGGAAAACTGTTTTTT. This sequence encodes CASSKGDRGKLFF.

This clone was seen just once. The genes are TRBV2 and TRBJ1-3; D is possibly TRBD1 (5 bases). CDR3 length: 11 residues. Germline CDR1 reads SNHLY; CDR2 reads FYNNEI. The V end was cut by 2 bases, the J end by 13 bases, with 9 bases between. CDR3 in DNA: TGTGCCAGCAGTGAACAGGGTGGAATATATTTT. Its protein product is CASSEQGGIYF.

J is TRBJ2-5 and V is TRBV7-2; 9 bases align to TRBD2. In germline, CDR1 is SGHTA, CDR2 FQGNSA. With 4 bases clipped from V and 4 bases from J, the junction kept 7 bases outside the gene matches. CDR3 size: 15 residues. Written as DNA, the CDR3 is TGTGCCAGCAGCTCTGGCGGGCGGGGGGGAGAGACCCAGTACTTC. As protein: CASSSGGRGGETQYF.

This chain links TRBV19 with TRBJ2-7, with D possibly TRBD1 on 5 matching bases. The germline V and J ends were trimmed by 2 bases and 7 bases, with 15 bases remaining between them. The CDR3 is 14 amino acids. CDR1 and CDR2 from the germline V gene are LNHDA and SQIVND (reference sequence). The CDR3 reads CASSILDTPGEQYF. The CDR3 nucleotides are TGTGCCAGTAGTATATTGGACACCCCTGGAGAGCAGTACTTC.

This clone has a count of ten or more. The rearrangement joins TRBV9 to TRBJ1-2; possibly TRBD1 for D (5 bases). The CDR3 is 14 amino acids. Germline values: CDR1 SGDLS, CDR2 YYNGEE. V gave up 0 bases and J gave up 8 bases, with 14 bases separating them. The CDR3, as DNA: TGTGCCAGCAGCGTAGGATGGCGGGACGCGGGCTACACCTTC. This sequence encodes CASSVGWRDAGYTF.

This clone appeared a few times. This chain joins TRBV5-8 and TRBJ2-2; the match to TRBD2 covers 9 bases. V lost 0 bases and J lost 2; bases outside the gene matches: 11. Germline loops: CDR1 SGHTS, CDR2 YDEGEE. CDR3 length: 19 amino acids. The CDR3: CASSLGFPAAGGNTGELFF. The CDR3 DNA sequence: TGTGCCAGCAGCTTGGGTTTCCCCGCAGCGGGAGGCAACACCGGGGAGCTGTTTTTT.

This clone came up a few times. CDR3 bases: TGTGCCAGTAGTATCTTAGCGGGGGGGACCACAGATACGCAGTATTTT. Translated: CASSILAGGTTDTQYF. The chain has TRBV19 and TRBJ2-3; 11 bases agree with TRBD2. V lost 3 bases, J lost 2 bases, and 4 bases stayed unmatched. Germline V gives CDR1 LNHDA, CDR2 SQIVND (reference sequence). The length of the CDR3 is 16 residues.

This clone has more than one count but fewer than ten. The rearrangement uses TRBV5-1 and TRBJ2-2; D is perhaps TRBD2 (5 bases). This CDR3 is 12 amino acids long. Trimming removed 5 bases from V and 6 bases from J, with 8 bases in between. The germline V gene encodes CDR1 SGHRS and CDR2 YFSETQ. DNA for the CDR3: TGCGCCAGCAGTGTGAGGGCCGGGGAGCTGTTTTTT. Protein sequence: CASSVRAGELFF.

The V and J genes are TRBV10-3 and TRBJ2-3; possible D gene TRBD2, 6 bases. CDR3 length: 13 residues. The germline gives CDR1 ENHRY, CDR2 SYGVKD. V was shortened by 4 bases and J by 3 bases, with 8 bases between the two germline ends. CDR3 bases: TGTGCCATCAGTGTGGGGGGAACAGATACGCAGTATTTT. This encodes CAISVGGTDTQYF.

This chain uses TRBV7-9 with TRBJ1-4; maybe TRBD1 (6 bases). Trimming pared 1 base from V and 6 bases from J, leaving 12 bases between. Germline CDR1 and CDR2: SEHNR and FQNEAQ (reference sequence). The length of the CDR3 is 15 residues. Here the CDR3 reads CASSLEQGGDEKLFF. The DNA for the CDR3 is TGTGCCAGCAGCTTAGAACAGGGCGGTGATGAAAAACTGTTTTTT.

The gene calls are TRBV12-1 and TRBJ2-7; the DNA was not used to check the table's D call, TRBD1. TRBV12-1 is an annotated pseudogene. The CDR3 is 14 residues long. This CDR3 reads CASSRWQGLYEQYF. CDR3 DNA sequence: TGTGCCAGCAGCCGATGGCAGGGCCTCTACGAGCAGTACTTC.

This clone has a single count. CDR3 nucleotide sequence: TGTGCCAGCAGTGAAGTGGGGGGGTTAGCTTTCTACGAGCAGTACTTC. It encodes CASSEVGGLAFYEQYF. This chain connects TRBV2 to TRBJ2-7, with TRBD2 matching over 7 bases. Per the germline V gene, CDR1 is SNHLY and CDR2 is FYNNEI. Trimming at V came to 1 base and at J to 3 bases, leaving 9 bases not matched to a gene. The CDR3 totals 16 residues.

This rearrangement joins TRBV25-1 to TRBJ1-2; possible D gene TRBD1, 5 bases. The ends were cut back, 6 bases at V and 5 bases at J, with 7 bases in the middle. This CDR3 contains 11 residues. In germline, CDR1 is MGHDK, CDR2 SYGVNS. CDR3 in amino acids: CASSQGYGYTF. CDR3 nucleotide sequence: TGTGCCAGCAGCCAGGGTTATGGCTACACCTTC.

This chain uses TRBV6-5 with TRBJ1-1, with D maybe TRBD1 (5 bases). V shed 0 bases and J shed 0 bases, with 11 bases lying between them. The CDR3 extends over 16 amino acids. Germline CDR1 is MNHEY and CDR2 is SVGAGI. DNA of the CDR3: TGTGCCAGCAGTTACTCTTCGGCAGGGATGAACACTGAAGCTTTCTTT. Translation: CASSYSSAGMNTEAFF.

This clone was observed a few times. The chain's CDR3 is CASVREGREQYF. CDR3 nucleotide sequence: TGTGCCAGCGTTCGCGAGGGCCGCGAGCAGTACTTC. J is TRBJ2-7 and V is TRBV2, with D perhaps matching TRBD2 (5 bases). V was clipped by 8 bases and J by 6 bases, with 14 bases between them. The CDR3 spans 12 residues. Germline V lookup: CDR1 SNHLY, CDR2 FYNNEI.

The rearrangement joins TRBV19 to TRBJ1-2; D gene uncertain. Germline V gene lookup returns CDR1 LNHDA and CDR2 SQIVND (reference sequence). Trimming removed 5 bases from V and 0 bases from J, with 10 bases in between. This CDR3 region has 14 residues. The CDR3 here is CASSGFGANYGYTF. CDR3 coding DNA: TGTGCCAGTAGTGGGTTCGGGGCTAACTATGGCTACACCTTC.

The chain couples TRBV15 to TRBJ1-5; TRBD1 matches 7 bases. This CDR3 is built from 17 residues. Losses at the gene ends were 1 base for V and 5 bases for J; bases not matched to a gene: 11. Germline V gene lookup returns CDR1 LNHNV and CDR2 YYDKDF (reference sequence). The CDR3 here is CATSRAGDRAYHQPQHF. CDR3 sequence (DNA): TGTGCCACCAGCAGAGCCGGCGACAGGGCCTATCATCAGCCCCAGCATTTT.